This T cell receptor beta chain comes out of a study of siplizumab effects on memory and regulatory T cells. In the case of this clone: The antigen is unknown.

The CDR3 sequence is 12 residues long. Germline V gene sequence: CDR1 GTSNPN, CDR2 SVGIG (reference sequence). The germline V and J ends were trimmed by 2 bases and 8 bases, with 12 bases remaining between them. The assay was immunoSEQ multiplex PCR, and TCRdb's table has in-frame clones only and misses some. The sample lists over 95,000 clones; 90% to 95% were seen once. Findings and limits, study-wide: Siplizumab significantly lowered the alloreactive sequences that could be traced to unstimulated CD4+ memory cells. With siplizumab, mappable alloreactive CD4+ clones averaged approximately 69% Treg-derived, versus 25% to 30% in controls.

The V and J genes are TRBV30 and TRBJ1-2; no definite D call. Sequenced input: non-Treg CD4+ T cells sorted from blood. The receptor was isolated from a human donor in good health. Here the CDR3 reads CAWSPRGGGYTF. The CDR3 DNA is TGTGCCTGGAGTCCCCGGGGTGGGGGCTACACCTTC.